This T cell receptor (beta chain) appears in the sequencing data of a study of blood T cell repertoires in COVID-19. At the level of the study: Sites across the United States, Italy and Spain contributed samples from acute and convalescent COVID-19. Nucleic acid was either cDNA or gDNA, and it came from T cells, B-cell-depleted T cells, or PBMCs.

CDR1 DFQATT and CDR2 SNEGSKA come from the germline V gene (reference sequence). V lost 3 bases and J lost 6; bases outside the gene matches: 8. The CDR3 is 15 residues long. As handled by the study authors: Reference gene primers were amplified, and this amplification served to estimate nucleated cell counts. Method: immunoSEQ multiplex PCR; TCRdb's copy keeps in-frame clones and lacks some. That table supplies the V and J calls and clone size; D and trimming were determined from the DNA. Of roughly 110,000 clones in the sample, around 88% were seen once. In its sample, this clone was seen a few times.

This chain connects TRBV20-1 to TRBJ2-1, with TRBD2 matching over 10 bases. Sequenced input: peripheral blood. The source of this sequence is a man aged 50-59 years with active or convalescent COVID-19. The DNA of the CDR3 is TGCAGTGCTAGTGAATTAGCGGGAGGCCCCAATGAGCAGTTCTTC. Translated, it gives CSASELAGGPNEQFF.